This entry features one T cell receptor (beta chain) sequence. After removal of 4 bases from V and 5 bases from J, the junction contained 7 bases not matched to a gene. Germline V gives CDR1 SGHRS, CDR2 YFSETQ. The CDR3 is 14 amino acids. The data were obtained in a study of blood T cell repertoires in COVID-19. At the level of the study: The United States, Italy and Spain provided the acute and convalescent COVID-19 samples. The analysed material was cDNA or gDNA that came from T cells, B-cell-depleted T cells, or PBMCs.

In the study's own analysis: It was from reference gene primer amplification that nucleated cell counts were estimated. Sequenced by immunoSEQ multiplex PCR; TCRdb stores in-frame clones only, minus some. V and J calls and clone size are as listed in that table; D and trimming were resolved from the DNA. The profile covers some 160,000 clones, with approximately 88% appearing a single time and around 2.9% taken by the ten largest. This TCR derives from a man aged 55 to 69 with acute or convalescent COVID-19. The chain couples TRBV5-1 to TRBJ2-5; 8 bases map to TRBD1. The material sequenced was peripheral blood. The CDR3 here is CASSLTGVGETQYF. In nucleotides, the CDR3 is TGCGCCAGCAGCCTGACAGGGGTAGGGGAGACCCAGTACTTC. Full variable domain (missing parts from reference TRBV5-1 and TRBJ2-5): KAGVTQTPRYLIKTRGQQVTLSCSPISGHRSVSWYQQTPGQGLQFLFEYFSETQRNKGNFPGRFSGRQFSNSRSEMNVSTLELGDSALYLCASSLTGVGETQYFGPGTRLLVL.